This entry lists 18 T cell receptor beta chains sequenced from one sample in a study of graft-versus-host responses after intestinal transplantation. Graft-derived tissue was subjected to processing to liberate intraepithelial and lamina propria lymphocytes. Sequencing was performed with immunoSEQ multiplex PCR; in TCRdb, only in-frame clones are kept and a portion is missing. The sample lists 13,000 to 15,000 clones; roughly two thirds were seen once. The source was ileum tissue, collected less than 700 days after intestinal transplantation. These receptors came from a human patient who received an intestinal transplant, so some T cells may come from the graft donor.

This clone was seen only a few times. This rearrangement joins TRBV7-9 to TRBJ2-5; 11 nucleotides agree with TRBD2. Looked up from germline, CDR1 is SEHNR and CDR2 is FQNEAQ (reference sequence). With V trimmed by 0 bases and J by 0 bases, 0 bases remained unmatched. The CDR3 runs to 16 residues. CDR3 coding DNA: TGTGCCAGCAGCTTAGCTAGCGGGGGGGACCAAGAGACCCAGTACTTC. Amino acids: CASSLASGGDQETQYF.

This sequence joins TRBV11-3 and TRBJ2-5; tentative D call: TRBD2 (5 bases). This CDR3 spans 13 amino acids. The V gene's germline CDR1 is SGHNT and CDR2 YENEEA. With 5 bases removed from V and 8 bases from J, the gap between germline ends came to 15 bases. The CDR3 nucleotides are TGTGCCAGCAGCCCTAACGGGGTGGAAACCCAGTACTTC. It translates to CASSPNGVETQYF.

This chain connects TRBV4-3 to TRBJ1-2, with 8 bases lining up with TRBD1. Germline V gene sequence: CDR1 LGHNA, CDR2 YSLEER. V was pared by 0 bases and J by 3 bases, with 3 bases of the junction left unmatched. The CDR3 is made up of 15 amino acids. CDR3 in amino acids: CASSQDAGGDYGYTF. CDR3 DNA sequence: TGCGCCAGCAGCCAAGATGCAGGGGGCGACTATGGCTACACCTTC.

This clone was detected only a few times. V and J are TRBV25-1 and TRBJ1-1, with D tentatively TRBD1 (5 bases). Trimming removed 7 bases from V and 1 base from J, with 10 bases in between. CDR1 is MGHDK and CDR2 is SYGVNS in the germline V gene. The CDR3 runs 13 residues. CDR3 sequence (DNA): TGTGCCAGCATGTTTCAGGGGAACACTGAAGCTTTCTTT. Residues: CASMFQGNTEAFF.

This sequence joins TRBV7-2 and TRBJ2-3, with D unresolved. The ends were cut back, 3 bases at V and 0 bases at J, with 10 bases in the middle. The CDR3 totals 15 residues. The germline V gene encodes CDR1 SGHTA and CDR2 FQGNSA. CDR3 sequence: CASSLRGASTDTQYF. For the CDR3, the DNA is TGTGCCAGCAGCTTGCGCGGTGCTAGCACAGATACGCAGTATTTT.

By share, this clone ranks as medium-sized. This chain joins TRBV27 and TRBJ2-7, with D tentatively TRBD1 (6 bases). This CDR3 has 15 amino acids. The V and J ends lost 2 bases and 3 bases respectively, with 14 bases between them. CDR1 and CDR2 (germline): MNHEY, SMNVEV (reference sequence). The CDR3 sequence: CASSLGSTGHYEQYF. CDR3 nucleotide sequence: TGTGCCAGCAGTTTAGGGTCTACGGGACACTACGAGCAGTACTTC.

This clone has just one count. CDR3 nucleotide sequence: TGTGCCTGGGGGGCAGGGTCCTACGAGCAGTACTTC. It encodes CAWGAGSYEQYF. The chain employs TRBV30 and TRBJ2-5, with a possible D match to TRBD1 (5 bases). The J call is in doubt because the DNA end fits TRBJ2-7 better. The CDR3 covers 12 residues. Germline loops: CDR1 GTSNPN, CDR2 SVGIG (reference sequence).

The V call is TRBV18, the J call TRBJ1-6; 7 bases line up with TRBD1. This CDR3 has 15 amino acids. Germline CDR1 reads KGHSH; CDR2 reads LQKENI. V gave up 3 bases and J gave up 4 bases; unmatched junction bases: 3. CDR3 sequence reads: CASSPGTEYNSPLHF. The DNA of the CDR3 is TGTGCCAGCTCACCCGGGACAGAGTATAATTCACCCCTCCACTTT. Filled out from reference TRBV18 and TRBJ1-6, the complete variable domain reads NAGVMQNPRHLVRRRGQEARLRCSPMKGHSHVYWYRQLPEEGLKFMVYLQKENIIDESGMPKERFSAEFPKEGPSILRIQQVVRGDSAAYFCASSPGTEYNSPLHFGNGTRLTVT.

This clone was seen more than once but under ten times. The chain combines TRBV9 with TRBJ1-2, with 8 bases that match TRBD1. V lost 1 base, J lost 3 bases, and 8 bases stayed unmatched. The CDR3 runs 16 residues. The germline V gene encodes CDR1 SGDLS and CDR2 YYNGEE. CDR3 sequence (DNA): TGTGCCAGCAGCGTAAATCAAGGACAGGGAGACTATGGCTACACCTTC. It codes for CASSVNQGQGDYGYTF. Full variable domain (outside the CDR3, taken from reference TRBV9 and TRBJ1-2): DSGVTQTPKHLITATGQRVTLRCSPRSGDLSVYWYQQSLDQGLQFLIQYYNGEERAKGNILERFSAQQFPDLHSELNLSSLELGDSALYFCASSVNQGQGDYGYTFGSGTRLTVV.

The J gene is TRBJ2-4, the V gene TRBV4-1; 8 nucleotides line up with TRBD2. Per the germline V gene, CDR1 is MGHRA and CDR2 is YSYEKL. The CDR3 runs 16 residues. J lost 5 bases, V lost 3 bases, and 9 bases had no gene match. CDR3: CASSQGLVAMENIQYF. The CDR3 bases are TGCGCCAGCAGCCAGGGACTAGTAGCAATGGAAAACATTCAGTACTTC.

The CDR3 is CASSGGWGNSPLHF. The CDR3 bases are TGTGCCAGCAGTGGAGGTTGGGGAAATTCACCCCTCCACTTT. The chain links TRBV9 to TRBJ1-6; D not certain. CDR1 and CDR2 (germline): SGDLS, YYNGEE. V was cut by 5 bases and J by 7 bases, with 13 bases left in between. The CDR3 is 14 residues long.

The CDR3 nucleotides read TGTGCCAGCAGCCCTCAGGGCAGGGACACCGGGGAGCTGTTTTTT. This translates into CASSPQGRDTGELFF. The chain is built from TRBV7-2 and TRBJ2-2; D may be TRBD1 (5 bases). Germline V lookup: CDR1 SGHTA, CDR2 FQGNSA. This CDR3 is 15 amino acids long. Trimming removed 5 bases at V and 3 bases at J, with 13 bases between. Together with reference TRBV7-2 and TRBJ2-2, the CDR3 gives the full variable domain: GAGVSQSPSNKVTEKGKDVELRCDPISGHTALYWYRQSLGQGLEFLIYFQGNSAPDKSGLPSDRFSAERTGGSVSTLTIQRTQQEDSAVYLCASSPQGRDTGELFFGEGSRLTVL.

The chain employs TRBV27 and TRBJ2-3; D uncertain. This CDR3 spans 13 amino acids. With 8 bases removed from V and 4 bases from J, the gap between germline ends came to 13 bases. Germline CDR1 is MNHEY and CDR2 is SMNVEV (reference sequence). The CDR3 coding sequence is TGTGCCAGCCGACGGAGCCCCGCAGATACGCAGTATTTT. Translating it yields CASRRSPADTQYF.

In its sample, this clone was seen a few times. This chain joins TRBV27 and TRBJ1-2, with no clear D. V was pared by 3 bases and J by 3 bases, with 17 bases between. This CDR3 is 16 amino acids long. Germline CDR1 is MNHEY and CDR2 is SMNVEV (reference sequence). Written as DNA, the CDR3 is TGTGCCAGCAGTTTGGGGTCAGGCCGAGGGCACTATGGCTACACCTTC. Protein sequence: CASSLGSGRGHYGYTF.

This clone came up once. The chain links TRBV7-9 to TRBJ1-2, with D tentatively TRBD1 (5 bases). There are 14 residues in the CDR3. The ends were cut back, 5 bases at V and 10 bases at J, with 20 bases in the middle. Germline V gene sequence: CDR1 SEHNR, CDR2 FQNEAQ (reference sequence). The CDR3 sequence is CASSPRGIRLDYTF. In DNA form, the CDR3 reads TGTGCCAGCAGCCCCCGGGGGATACGTCTGGACTACACCTTC.

The chain uses TRBV5-6 and TRBJ2-7; 13 bases align to TRBD2. V shed 3 bases, J shed 7 bases, and the junction held 10 bases outside the gene matches. In germline, CDR1 is SGHDT, CDR2 YYEEEE. The CDR3 contains 16 residues. CDR3: CASSSVTSGGPWEQYF. CDR3 DNA: TGTGCCAGCAGCTCCGTGACTAGCGGGGGGCCGTGGGAGCAGTACTTC.

CDR3 bases: TGTGCCACCAGCCCGGGACAGGACTCTGGGGCCAACGTCCTGACTTTC. Translated: CATSPGQDSGANVLTF. The chain carries TRBV15 and TRBJ2-6; 8 nucleotides agree with TRBD1. Germline-derived CDR1 and CDR2 are LNHNV and YYDKDF (reference sequence). The ends lost 5 bases at V and 0 bases at J; junction bases unmatched: 3. The CDR3 runs to 16 residues.

This clone has a handful of counts. The chain couples TRBV4-1 to TRBJ2-1; the D gene is possibly TRBD2 (5 bases). Trimming removed 2 bases from V and 9 bases from J, with 14 bases in between. The CDR3 totals 14 residues. Germline loops: CDR1 MGHRA, CDR2 YSYEKL. The CDR3 reads CASSQRVNEGEQFF. The CDR3 DNA follows: TGCGCCAGCAGCCAACGGGTAAATGAGGGTGAGCAGTTCTTC.